These 15 T cell receptor beta chains share one sample of origin, sequenced in a study of blood T cell repertoires in COVID-19. TCRdb's table, derived via immunoSEQ multiplex PCR, lists solely in-frame clones and lacks some. The profile shows about 74,000 clones, roughly nine tenths of them singletons. Material: peripheral blood. These TCRs come from a human donor in a cohort sampled during active COVID-19.

In nucleotides, the CDR3 is TGTGCCAGCAACCGACTAGCGGGCCTTTACAATGAGCAGTTCTTC. It yields the protein CASNRLAGLYNEQFF. V usage is TRBV28 and J usage is TRBJ2-1, with TRBD2 identical over 10 bases. The germline gives CDR1 MDHEN, CDR2 SYDVKM. The V and J ends lost 7 bases and 4 bases, in that order; junction bases with no gene match: 7. The CDR3 is 15 residues long. The entire variable domain, with the rest obtained from reference TRBV28 and TRBJ2-1, is as follows: DVKVTQSSRYLVKRTGEKVFLECVQDMDHENMFWYRQDPGLGLRLIYFSYDVKMKEKGDIPEGYSVSREKKERFSLILESASTNQTSMYLCASNRLAGLYNEQFFGPGTRLTVL.

The chain has TRBV28 and TRBJ1-4, with TRBD1 matching 9 bases. Germline V gene lookup returns CDR1 MDHEN and CDR2 SYDVKM. With V trimmed by 5 bases and J by 6 bases, 10 bases remained unmatched. This CDR3 has 16 amino acids. The CDR3 DNA is TGTGCCAGCAGTCCCCTCGGACAGGGGCAAGATGAAAAACTGTTTTTT. It codes for CASSPLGQGQDEKLFF.

The chain joins TRBV9 to TRBJ1-6, with D unclear. The CDR3 runs 13 residues. Germline assignment: CDR1 SGDLS and CDR2 YYNGEE. V was clipped by 0 bases and J by 8 bases, with 6 bases between them. DNA for the CDR3: TGTGCCAGCAGCGTAGGGTCGGATTCACCCCTCCACTTT. This encodes CASSVGSDSPLHF.

This clone was found once. This chain connects TRBV19 to TRBJ2-2; 9 bases line up with TRBD1. The CDR3 extends over 15 amino acids. Per germline, CDR1 LNHDA and CDR2 SQIVND (reference sequence). V lost 7 bases, J lost 4 bases, and 7 bases stayed unmatched. The CDR3 protein is CASTWGDRVTGELFF. Here the CDR3 DNA reads TGTGCCAGTACCTGGGGGGACAGGGTCACCGGGGAGCTGTTTTTT.

J is TRBJ2-1 and V is TRBV9; 7 bases agree with TRBD2. Per the germline V gene, CDR1 is SGDLS and CDR2 is YYNGEE. V dropped 4 bases and J dropped 1; count of bases not matched to a gene: 5. CDR3 length equals 15 residues. In DNA form, the CDR3 reads TGTGCCAGCAGCCCGCGGGAGAAGTCCTACAATGAGCAGTTCTTC. It codes for CASSPREKSYNEQFF. Looking up the rest from reference TRBV9 and TRBJ2-1 gives the full variable domain: DSGVTQTPKHLITATGQRVTLRCSPRSGDLSVYWYQQSLDQGLQFLIQYYNGEERAKGNILERFSAQQFPDLHSELNLSSLELGDSALYFCASSPREKSYNEQFFGPGTRLTVL.

The chain links TRBV28 to TRBJ1-3; no clear D. V lost 2 bases to trimming and J lost 8 bases, with 13 bases between them. Germline V lookup: CDR1 MDHEN, CDR2 SYDVKM. This CDR3 is 14 amino acids long. The CDR3, as DNA: TGTGCCAGCAGTTTAGATAACAGTAGAGACACCATATATTTT. Translation gives CASSLDNSRDTIYF.

The chain links TRBV7-2 to TRBJ1-2, with TRBD1 matching over 8 bases. The CDR3 runs to 14 residues. Germline V CDR1 and CDR2: SGHTA, FQGNSA. Germline trimming cut 4 bases from V and 6 bases from J; bases unmatched to any gene: 7. This chain's CDR3 is CASSSTDRVHGYTF. As DNA, the CDR3 is TGTGCCAGCAGCTCGACGGACAGGGTCCATGGCTACACCTTC.

This chain connects TRBV5-1 to TRBJ2-5, with TRBD1 identical over 9 bases. This CDR3 contains 15 residues. J gave up 5 bases and V 1 base, and 6 bases lay outside the gene matches. Germline V gene sequence: CDR1 SGHRS, CDR2 YFSETQ. The CDR3 DNA reads TGCGCCAGCAGCTTGAGACAGGGGGAGTTGGAGACCCAGTACTTC. Amino acid sequence: CASSLRQGELETQYF.

This clone showed up just once. The rearrangement joins TRBV7-9 to TRBJ1-1; no definite D call. CDR3 length equals 11 residues. The germline V gene encodes CDR1 SEHNR and CDR2 FQNEAQ (reference sequence). Trimming stripped 8 bases from V and 0 bases from J, with 4 bases between. CDR3 loop: CASVMNTEAFF. CDR3 in DNA: TGTGCCAGCGTAATGAACACTGAAGCTTTCTTT.

J is TRBJ1-2 and V is TRBV27; D remains unclear. The CDR3 has 15 amino acids. V lost 0 bases, J lost 0 bases, and 8 bases lay in between. CDR1 and CDR2 from the germline V gene are MNHEY and SMNVEV (reference sequence). The CDR3 loop is CASSLSGDANYGYTF. The DNA of the CDR3 is TGTGCCAGCAGTTTATCCGGGGATGCTAACTATGGCTACACCTTC.

This clone has only a few counts. The gene calls are TRBV5-6 and TRBJ2-7; a weak D match, TRBD2 (6 bases). V gave up 2 bases and J gave up 4 bases, with 13 bases separating them. CDR1 is SGHDT, CDR2 YYEEEE, per germline. The CDR3 is 14 residues long. Here the CDR3 DNA reads TGTGCCAGCAGCTTCTACGGGAGTGTGTACGAGCAGTACTTC. Translated: CASSFYGSVYEQYF.

The rearrangement uses TRBV19 and TRBJ2-5, with 7 bases identical to TRBD1. V lost 2 bases to trimming and J lost 4 bases; unmatched junction nucleotides: 1. From germline, CDR1 is LNHDA and CDR2 SQIVND (reference sequence). The CDR3 length is 13 residues. DNA of the CDR3: TGTGCCAGTAGTATATCAGGGGGAGAGACCCAGTACTTC. Translation gives CASSISGGETQYF.

This rearrangement joins TRBV5-1 to TRBJ2-3; TRBD1 might be the D (6 bases). The CDR3 is 15 amino acids. The germline CDR1 and CDR2 sequences are SGHRS and YFSETQ. Deletions cut 4 bases from V and 2 bases from J, with 14 bases between. The CDR3 region is CASSQTGSDTDTQYF. The CDR3 coding sequence is TGCGCCAGCAGCCAAACAGGGTCCGACACAGATACGCAGTATTTT.

By sample share, this clone is medium-sized. This same CDR3 is encoded by further DNA sequences in the sample. J is TRBJ1-6 and V is TRBV28, with 9 nucleotides matching TRBD1. J lost 9 bases, V lost 6 bases, and 6 bases had no gene match. CDR3 length: 14 amino acids. Germline lookup yields CDR1 MDHEN and CDR2 SYDVKM. The CDR3 nucleotides are TGTGCCAGCAGGCCGGGACAGGGAGGTTCACCCCTCCACTTT. Amino acid sequence: CASRPGQGGSPLHF.

This clone was recorded only once. This chain joins TRBV12-1 and TRBJ2-2; the table's D call, TRBD2, has no DNA check behind it. TRBV12-1 is tagged as a pseudogene. CDR3 length equals 13 residues. DNA for the CDR3: TGTGCCAGCAGCCTATCGAACACCGGGGAGCTGTTTTTT. Translating gives CASSLSNTGELFF.